This T cell receptor beta chain was identified during a study of a mutant IDH1 vaccine in newly diagnosed glioma. Study-level background: Vaccines were begun 4-6 weeks after radiotherapy alone, or with temozolomide cycles. Mean patient age was about 40 years; around 60% were male and around 40% female.

Only in-frame clones appear in the TCRdb table, and some are missing; sequencing was by immunoSEQ multiplex PCR. The sample has tens of thousands of clones; 80% to 90% are singletons. A word on this clone: Its antigen is unknown.

Study results and limitations: The occurrence of vaccine-induced immune responses was seen in 80% to 95% of patients.

The V gene's germline CDR1 is SGHNT and CDR2 YYREEE (reference sequence). The CDR3 has 14 amino acids. V was pared by 6 bases and J by 0 bases, with 10 bases between. Documented time point: week 23, last vaccination. Mutant IDH1 20-mer peptide, at 300 ug, made up each vaccine dose, with topical imiquimod. The chain is built from TRBV5-4 and TRBJ2-1; D possibly corresponds to TRBD1 (5 bases). The clonotype was recovered from a woman in her thirties or forties with glioma. Some clones in this sample may be carry-over from other donors' samples. This sample comprised PBMCs, obtained from a glioma patient whose treatment included an IDH1 peptide vaccine. CDR3 in amino acids: CASTVGASYNEQFF. CDR3 DNA: TGTGCCAGCACCGTAGGGGCCTCCTACAATGAGCAGTTCTTC.